These T cell receptor beta chains were read from a single sample in a study of T cell responses to AZD1222 COVID-19 vaccine. Libraries were prepared by immunoSEQ multiplex PCR; TCRdb keeps only in-frame clonotypes and omits some of them. The top ten clones hold about 14% of a sample with more than 90,000 clones, 84% of them seen once. The input for sequencing was peripheral blood, taken 28 days after the second AZD1222 dose. Receptors were obtained from an adult who received the AZD1222 COVID-19 vaccine. The CDR3 runs from the conserved cysteine through the conserved F or W. Each record gives: J gene, D gene, V gene, clone size, CDR3 protein, CDR3 DNA. A D gene is named only where the DNA matches it firmly. Some rows have no size entry. The others give once, few or many, or a class for an expanded clone.

J gene: TRBJ2-1
D gene: TRBD2
V gene: TRBV2
clone size: .
CDR3 protein: CASSPRGLAGAPYNEQFF
CDR3 DNA: TGTGCCAGCAGTCCCCGGGGACTAGCGGGAGCCCCCTACAATGAGCAGTTCTTC

J gene: TRBJ2-1
D gene: .
V gene: TRBV7-3
clone size: .
CDR3 protein: CASSLEGNEQFF
CDR3 DNA: TGTGCCAGCAGCTTAGAGGGGAATGAGCAGTTCTTC

J gene: TRBJ2-5
D gene: TRBD1
V gene: TRBV3-1/TRBV3-2
clone size: .
CDR3 protein: CASSLWGQKETQYF
CDR3 DNA: TGTGCCAGCAGCCTGTGGGGACAGAAAGAGACCCAGTACTTC

J gene: TRBJ2-1
D gene: TRBD2
V gene: TRBV6-1
clone size: .
CDR3 protein: CASSGIRQPTSGVLGEQFF
CDR3 DNA: TGTGCCAGCAGTGGTATCCGGCAGCCAACTAGCGGGGTCTTAGGGGAGCAGTTCTTC

J gene: TRBJ2-7
D gene: TRBD2
V gene: TRBV27
clone size: .
CDR3 protein: CASTRTGTSGSYEQYF
CDR3 DNA: TGTGCCAGCACCAGGACCGGGACTAGCGGATCCTACGAGCAGTACTTC

J gene: TRBJ2-1
D gene: TRBD1
V gene: TRBV24-1
clone size: .
CDR3 protein: CATSAPDREPYNEQFF
CDR3 DNA: TGTGCCACCAGTGCCCCGGACAGGGAACCCTACAATGAGCAGTTCTTC

J gene: TRBJ1-1
D gene: .
V gene: TRBV5-1
clone size: once
CDR3 protein: CASSLGDGTEAFF
CDR3 DNA: TGCGCCAGCAGCTTGGGGGACGGCACTGAAGCTTTCTTT

J gene: TRBJ1-2
D gene: TRBD1
V gene: TRBV4-3
clone size: .
CDR3 protein: CASSQDRTGAYGYTF
CDR3 DNA: TGCGCCAGCAGCCAAGATAGGACAGGGGCCTATGGCTACACCTTC

J gene: TRBJ2-1
D gene: TRBD1
V gene: TRBV19
clone size: .
CDR3 protein: CASSGPDRDRYNEQFF
CDR3 DNA: TGTGCCAGTAGTGGCCCGGACCGGGACAGATACAATGAGCAGTTCTTC

J gene: TRBJ1-1
D gene: .
V gene: TRBV6-5
clone size: .
CDR3 protein: CASSYPTPNTEAFF
CDR3 DNA: TGTGCCAGCAGTTACCCTACACCGAACACTGAAGCTTTCTTT

J gene: TRBJ2-6
D gene: .
V gene: TRBV27
clone size: .
CDR3 protein: CASSFDYGSGANVLTF
CDR3 DNA: TGTGCCAGCAGTTTTGATTACGGCTCTGGGGCCAACGTCCTGACTTTC

J gene: TRBJ1-1
D gene: .
V gene: TRBV21-1
clone size: .
CDR3 protein: CASSKQGGEAFF
CDR3 DNA: TGTGCCAGCAGCAAGCAGGGAGGGGAAGCTTTCTTT

J gene: TRBJ2-1
D gene: TRBD2
V gene: TRBV7-2
clone size: few
CDR3 protein: CASSFNLAGGNEQFF
CDR3 DNA: TGTGCCAGCAGCTTCAACCTAGCGGGGGGCAATGAGCAGTTCTTC

J gene: TRBJ2-5
D gene: .
V gene: TRBV7-9
clone size: .
CDR3 protein: CASSPAGGRETQYF
CDR3 DNA: TGTGCCAGCAGCCCCGCCGGAGGGAGGGAGACCCAGTACTTC

J gene: TRBJ1-5
D gene: .
V gene: TRBV5-1
clone size: .
CDR3 protein: CASSSTPGAPKPQHF
CDR3 DNA: TGCGCCAGCAGCTCAACTCCTGGGGCCCCTAAGCCCCAGCATTTT

J gene: TRBJ1-1
D gene: .
V gene: TRBV10-3
clone size: .
CDR3 protein: CAIRPGPLRTEAFF
CDR3 DNA: TGTGCCATCAGGCCGGGACCCCTTAGAACTGAAGCTTTCTTT

J gene: TRBJ2-5
D gene: .
V gene: TRBV29-1
clone size: .
CDR3 protein: CSVAQGNGETQYF
CDR3 DNA: TGCAGCGTTGCACAGGGTAATGGGGAGACCCAGTACTTC

J gene: TRBJ1-1
D gene: TRBD1
V gene: TRBV27
clone size: .
CDR3 protein: CASSTRTGSVGTEAFF
CDR3 DNA: TGTGCCAGCAGTACCCGGACAGGGTCGGTAGGCACTGAAGCTTTCTTT

J gene: TRBJ1-2
D gene: .
V gene: TRBV5-6
clone size: once
CDR3 protein: CASSRWAGSGGYTF
CDR3 DNA: TGTGCCAGCAGCCGTTGGGCCGGGTCCGGTGGCTACACCTTC

J gene: TRBJ1-4
D gene: TRBD1
V gene: TRBV27
clone size: .
CDR3 protein: CASRTTGAKLFF
CDR3 DNA: TGTGCCAGCAGGACGACAGGGGCCAAACTGTTTTTT

J gene: TRBJ2-1
D gene: TRBD2
V gene: TRBV12-5
clone size: .
CDR3 protein: CASGLRWGGRGNEQFF
CDR3 DNA: TGTGCTAGTGGATTGAGATGGGGCGGGAGGGGCAATGAGCAGTTCTTC

J gene: TRBJ1-6
D gene: TRBD1
V gene: TRBV18
clone size: once
CDR3 protein: CASSGTGGFADSPLHF
CDR3 DNA: TGTGCCAGCTCAGGGACAGGGGGATTCGCGGACTCACCCCTCCACTTT

J gene: TRBJ1-5
D gene: .
V gene: TRBV19
clone size: once
CDR3 protein: CASSILNSNRPQHF
CDR3 DNA: TGTGCCAGTAGTATCCTCAATAGCAATCGGCCCCAGCATTTT

J gene: TRBJ2-7
D gene: .
V gene: TRBV4-2
clone size: .
CDR3 protein: CASSQEGYEQYF
CDR3 DNA: TGTGCCAGCAGCCAAGAAGGCTACGAGCAGTACTTC

J gene: TRBJ1-1
D gene: TRBD1
V gene: TRBV20-1
clone size: .
CDR3 protein: CSARTGNEAFF
CDR3 DNA: TGCAGTGCAAGGACAGGAAATGAAGCTTTCTTT

J gene: TRBJ2-1
D gene: .
V gene: TRBV7-2
clone size: few
CDR3 protein: CASSSTQLGPNEQFF
CDR3 DNA: TGTGCCAGCAGCTCGACGCAGCTAGGTCCCAATGAGCAGTTCTTC

J gene: TRBJ2-1
D gene: TRBD1
V gene: TRBV11-2
clone size: .
CDR3 protein: CASRGDREGNEQFF
CDR3 DNA: TGTGCCAGCAGGGGCGACAGGGAAGGGAATGAGCAGTTCTTC

J gene: TRBJ1-1
D gene: .
V gene: TRBV15
clone size: once
CDR3 protein: CATSKDSMNTEAFF
CDR3 DNA: TGTGCCACCAGCAAAGACAGCATGAACACTGAAGCTTTCTTT

J gene: TRBJ2-5
D gene: .
V gene: TRBV28
clone size: .
CDR3 protein: CASSLGSLQETQYF
CDR3 DNA: TGTGCCAGCAGTTTAGGCAGTTTACAAGAGACCCAGTACTTC

J gene: TRBJ1-2
D gene: TRBD1
V gene: TRBV10-3
clone size: .
CDR3 protein: CAISESDRANYGYTF
CDR3 DNA: TGTGCCATCAGTGAGTCAGACAGGGCTAACTATGGCTACACCTTC

J gene: TRBJ2-3
D gene: TRBD1
V gene: TRBV5-1
clone size: few
CDR3 protein: CASSLGQGNVKTDTQYF
CDR3 DNA: TGCGCCAGCAGCTTGGGACAGGGGAATGTAAAGACAGATACGCAGTATTTT

J gene: TRBJ2-2
D gene: TRBD1
V gene: TRBV7-2
clone size: .
CDR3 protein: CASSYGQGNTGELFF
CDR3 DNA: TGTGCCAGCAGCTACGGACAGGGGAACACCGGGGAGCTGTTTTTT

J gene: TRBJ1-1
D gene: .
V gene: TRBV7-9
clone size: .
CDR3 protein: CASNPPGSTEAFF
CDR3 DNA: TGTGCCAGCAACCCCCCTGGGTCAACTGAAGCTTTCTTT

J gene: TRBJ1-2
D gene: .
V gene: TRBV3-1/TRBV3-2
clone size: .
CDR3 protein: CASSQDLGASGYTF
CDR3 DNA: TGTGCCAGCAGCCAAGATTTAGGGGCGAGTGGCTACACCTTC

J gene: TRBJ1-4
D gene: TRBD1
V gene: TRBV5-1
clone size: once
CDR3 protein: CASSLPFFPTGGDDNEKLFF
CDR3 DNA: TGCGCCAGCAGCCTTCCTTTTTTCCCAACAGGGGGTGATGATAATGAAAAACTGTTTTTT

J gene: TRBJ1-3
D gene: TRBD1
V gene: TRBV6-1
clone size: .
CDR3 protein: CASSERGPSGNTIYF
CDR3 DNA: TGTGCCAGCAGTGAAAGGGGGCCCTCTGGAAACACCATATATTTT

J gene: TRBJ2-1
D gene: .
V gene: TRBV29-1
clone size: few
CDR3 protein: CSVGGPGPGGNNEQFF
CDR3 DNA: TGCAGCGTTGGGGGCCCGGGGCCTGGGGGGAACAATGAGCAGTTCTTC

J gene: TRBJ1-6
D gene: .
V gene: TRBV5-1
clone size: many
CDR3 protein: CASSFRQGRNSPLHF
CDR3 DNA: TGCGCCAGCAGCTTCAGGCAGGGCCGAAATTCACCCCTCCACTTT

J gene: TRBJ2-3
D gene: TRBD2
V gene: TRBV5-6
clone size: .
CDR3 protein: CASSGAGVRTDTQYF
CDR3 DNA: TGTGCCAGCAGCGGCGCGGGGGTACGCACAGATACGCAGTATTTT

J gene: TRBJ2-7
D gene: .
V gene: TRBV9
clone size: .
CDR3 protein: CASSVGQKSYEQYF
CDR3 DNA: TGTGCCAGCAGCGTAGGACAGAAATCCTACGAGCAGTACTTC

J gene: TRBJ1-1
D gene: .
V gene: TRBV2
clone size: .
CDR3 protein: CASVPYTEAFF
CDR3 DNA: TGTGCCAGTGTTCCATACACTGAAGCTTTCTTT

J gene: TRBJ1-6
D gene: TRBD1
V gene: TRBV19
clone size: .
CDR3 protein: CASSIGTGGSSYNSPLHF
CDR3 DNA: TGTGCCAGTAGTATCGGGACAGGGGGAAGCTCCTATAATTCACCCCTCCACTTT

J gene: TRBJ2-2
D gene: .
V gene: TRBV15
clone size: .
CDR3 protein: CATARGTTGELFF
CDR3 DNA: TGTGCCACCGCGAGGGGCACCACCGGGGAGCTGTTTTTT

J gene: TRBJ2-2
D gene: .
V gene: TRBV6-4
clone size: few
CDR3 protein: CASRRDHNTGELFF
CDR3 DNA: TGTGCCAGCAGAAGGGACCATAACACCGGGGAGCTGTTTTTT

J gene: TRBJ2-1
D gene: TRBD2
V gene: TRBV5-1
clone size: .
CDR3 protein: CASSFGGLAGDEQFF
CDR3 DNA: TGCGCCAGCAGCTTTGGGGGACTAGCGGGAGATGAGCAGTTCTTC

J gene: TRBJ1-3
D gene: TRBD1
V gene: TRBV10-3
clone size: .
CDR3 protein: CAVGQVYSGNTIYF
CDR3 DNA: TGTGCCGTCGGACAGGTTTATTCTGGAAACACCATATATTTT

J gene: TRBJ1-2
D gene: .
V gene: TRBV5-1
clone size: .
CDR3 protein: CASSLEPSNYGYTF
CDR3 DNA: TGCGCCAGCAGCTTGGAGCCCTCTAACTATGGCTACACCTTC

J gene: TRBJ1-2
D gene: .
V gene: TRBV12-3/TRBV12-4
clone size: few
CDR3 protein: CASSLALQNGYTF
CDR3 DNA: TGTGCCAGCAGTTTAGCGCTCCAGAATGGCTACACCTTC

J gene: TRBJ2-5
D gene: TRBD2
V gene: TRBV5-1
clone size: .
CDR3 protein: CASSPGGYQETQYF
CDR3 DNA: TGCGCCAGCAGCCCGGGAGGGTACCAAGAGACCCAGTACTTC

J gene: TRBJ2-2
D gene: .
V gene: TRBV11-2
clone size: .
CDR3 protein: CASSQNLFGNTGELFF
CDR3 DNA: TGTGCCAGCAGCCAAAACCTCTTTGGGAACACCGGGGAGCTGTTTTTT

J gene: TRBJ1-2
D gene: .
V gene: TRBV10-3
clone size: .
CDR3 protein: CAISESTVARVAWGYTF
CDR3 DNA: TGTGCCATCAGTGAGTCGACTGTGGCGCGGGTAGCTTGGGGCTACACCTTC

J gene: TRBJ1-2
D gene: .
V gene: TRBV6-5
clone size: .
CDR3 protein: CASQTGNYGYTF
CDR3 DNA: TGTGCCAGCCAAACAGGGAACTATGGCTACACCTTC